This T cell receptor beta chain was recorded in a study of coeliac disease. Study-level points and caveats: The authors judged this method unsuitable for unbiased gliadin-specific T cell detection. Active celiac intraepithelial and lamina propria samples had lower TRB and TRG clonality than control samples.

The method was immunoSEQ multiplex PCR; TCRdb's version includes in-frame clones alone and lacks a portion of them. The table has about 3,000 clones, nearly 55% seen once. The germline gives CDR1 SQVTM, CDR2 ANQGSEA. The J segment lost 7 bases and the V segment lost 0 bases, leaving 8 bases of the junction unmatched. The CDR3 runs 16 residues. As to this clone: Its cognate antigen is unknown.

The TCR sequence derives from a man aged 45-60 years with active celiac disease. The sequencing input was intraepithelial lymphocytes from the gut. This chain joins TRBV29-1 and TRBJ2-7; 14 bases are shared with TRBD2. The CDR3 sequence: CSVEDGGLAGVCEQYV. CDR3 bases: TGCAGCGTTGAAGATGGGGGACTAGCGGGAGTGTGTGAGCAGTACGTC.